The clone carrying this T cell receptor beta chain appeared a single time. This entry belongs to a study of cytomegalovirus exposure and HLA in healthy donors. PCR used 60 Vbeta primers and 13 Jbeta primers. Assay: immunoSEQ multiplex PCR; the TCRdb copy retains only in-frame clones and omits some. Counted here are roughly 170,000 clones, around 83% occurring once; the ten biggest clones make up around 1.2%. The CDR3 is 13 amino acids. Deletions cut 7 bases from V and 4 bases from J, with 12 bases between. Germline CDR1 SGHTA, CDR2 FQGTGA. This sequence was found in a girl aged 2 to 9 in good health and CMV-seropositive. Sequencing was done on a sample of PBMCs. The rearrangement uses TRBV7-3 and TRBJ2-3; D is unclear. The CDR3 loop reads CASTPSPADTQYF. The CDR3 bases are TGTGCCAGCACTCCATCACCGGCAGATACGCAGTATTTT.